The 6 T cell receptor beta chains presented below share a single source sample, sequenced in a study of cytotoxic CD8 clonotypes in ibrutinib-treated CLL. This table comes from immunoSEQ multiplex PCR, and its TCRdb copy is limited to in-frame clones, with some not included. The data contain 150,000 or so clones, 84% of them singletons. The specimen comprised PBMCs, sampled after 24 months of ibrutinib treatment. The source is a human donor with chronic lymphocytic leukemia.

This sequence joins TRBV25-1 and TRBJ1-1; a weak D match, TRBD1 (5 bases). The length of the CDR3 is 12 residues. Germline V CDR1 and CDR2: MGHDK, SYGVNS. Trimming took off 4 bases at V and 11 bases at J, with 14 bases between the two ends. Written as DNA, the CDR3 is TGTGCCAGCAGTGGCGCGCGGGGGAATGCTTTCTTT. Its translation: CASSGARGNAFF.

The chain carries TRBV19 and TRBJ1-4; D uncertain. The V end was cut by 5 bases, the J end by 2 bases, with 9 bases between. The CDR3 is 14 amino acids. Germline CDR1 LNHDA, CDR2 SQIVND (reference sequence). CDR3 residues: CASSSQYTNEKLFF. The CDR3 coding sequence is TGTGCCAGTAGTTCTCAGTATACTAATGAAAAACTGTTTTTT. The variable domain in full, completed from reference TRBV19 and TRBJ1-4, reads DGGITQSPKYLFRKEGQNVTLSCEQNLNHDAMYWYRQDPGQGLRLIYYSQIVNDFQKGDIAEGYSVSREKKESFPLTVTSAQKNPTAFYLCASSSQYTNEKLFFGSGTQLSVL.

The rearrangement uses TRBV6-5 and TRBJ2-7, with D hard to call. Trimming took off 2 bases at V and 6 bases at J, with 17 bases between the two ends. This CDR3 has 15 residues. Germline CDR1 MNHEY, CDR2 SVGAGI. The chain's CDR3 is CASSYTWTGGSEQYF. The CDR3 DNA reads TGTGCCAGCAGTTACACCTGGACGGGCGGAAGCGAGCAGTACTTC.

This rearrangement joins TRBV5-4 to TRBJ2-7; D may match TRBD1 or TRBD2 (6 bases each). V gave up 3 bases and J gave up 0 bases, with 10 bases separating them. The CDR3 totals 14 residues. From germline, CDR1 is SGHNT and CDR2 YYREEE (reference sequence). The CDR3: CASSWRDNSYEQYF. CDR3 nucleotide sequence: TGTGCCAGCAGCTGGAGGGACAACTCCTACGAGCAGTACTTC.

The J gene is TRBJ2-4, the V gene TRBV28; D is uncertain. The germline gives CDR1 MDHEN, CDR2 SYDVKM. The V end lost 6 bases, the J end lost 0 bases, and 3 bases lay between the germline ends. CDR3 size: 12 residues. CDR3 in amino acids: CASSLAKNIQYF. CDR3 in DNA: TGTGCCAGCAGCCTAGCCAAAAACATTCAGTACTTC.

This chain joins TRBV6-8 and TRBJ1-2; no clear D gene. Per the germline V gene, CDR1 is MNHGY and CDR2 is SAAAGT. V was pared by 5 bases and J by 5 bases, with 3 bases between. The CDR3 has 10 amino acids. The CDR3 loop reads CASSMYGYTF. The CDR3 nucleotides are TGTGCCAGCAGTATGTATGGCTACACCTTC.